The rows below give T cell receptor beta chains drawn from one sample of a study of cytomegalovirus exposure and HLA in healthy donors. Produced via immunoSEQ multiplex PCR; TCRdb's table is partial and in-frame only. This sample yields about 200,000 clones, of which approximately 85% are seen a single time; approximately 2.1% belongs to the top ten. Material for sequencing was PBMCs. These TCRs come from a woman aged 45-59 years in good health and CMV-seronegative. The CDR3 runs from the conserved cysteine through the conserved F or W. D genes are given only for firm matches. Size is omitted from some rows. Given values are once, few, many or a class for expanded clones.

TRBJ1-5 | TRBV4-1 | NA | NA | CASSQGGAGTGNQPQHF | TGCGCCAGCAGCCAAGGCGGAGCGGGGACGGGCAATCAGCCCCAGCATTTT
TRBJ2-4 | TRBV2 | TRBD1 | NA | CASSDRQGANIQYF | TGTGCCAGCAGTGATAGACAGGGGGCCAACATTCAGTACTTC
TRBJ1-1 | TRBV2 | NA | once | CASTGISGGGNTEAFF | TGTGCCAGCACTGGAATTAGTGGGGGGGGGAACACTGAAGCTTTCTTT
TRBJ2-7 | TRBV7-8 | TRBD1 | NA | CASSSGTASYEQYF | TGTGCCAGCAGCTCCGGGACAGCCTCCTACGAGCAGTACTTC
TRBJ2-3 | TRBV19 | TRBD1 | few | CASGDRATDTQYF | TGTGCCAGCGGGGACAGGGCTACCGATACGCAGTATTTT
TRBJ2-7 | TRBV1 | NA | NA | CTSSQDGTSGSPSDSYEQYF | TGCACCAGCAGCCAGGACGGGACTAGCGGGAGCCCCTCGGATTCCTACGAGCAGTACTTC
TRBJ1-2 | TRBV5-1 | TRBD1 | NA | CASSQSPGQIRGYTF | TGCGCCAGCAGCCAATCACCGGGACAGATCCGGGGCTACACCTTC
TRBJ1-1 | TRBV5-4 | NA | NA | CASSSPGQGWTNTEAFF | TGTGCCAGCAGCTCCCCCGGGCAGGGATGGACGAACACTGAAGCTTTCTTT
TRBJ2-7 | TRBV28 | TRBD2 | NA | CAHGLAGAYEQYF | TGTGCCCACGGACTAGCGGGGGCCTACGAGCAGTACTTC
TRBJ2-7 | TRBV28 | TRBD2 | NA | CASSSSGPSYEQYF | TGTGCCAGCAGTTCTAGCGGGCCCTCCTACGAGCAGTACTTC
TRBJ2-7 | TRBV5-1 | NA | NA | CASSSTVVSYEQYF | TGCGCCAGCAGCTCCACAGTAGTATCCTACGAGCAGTACTTC
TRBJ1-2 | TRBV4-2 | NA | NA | CASSQERDYGYTF | TGTGCCAGCAGCCAAGAAAGAGACTATGGCTACACCTTC
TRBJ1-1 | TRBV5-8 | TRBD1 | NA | CASINTPGQLPNTEAFF | TGTGCCAGCATCAATACGCCGGGACAGTTACCGAACACTGAAGCTTTCTTT
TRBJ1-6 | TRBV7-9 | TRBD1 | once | CASIRGDSNNSPLHF | TGTGCCAGCATCCGAGGGGACAGTAATAATTCACCCCTCCACTTT
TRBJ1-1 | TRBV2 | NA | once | CASSSGLTNGEAFF | TGTGCCAGCAGCTCAGGACTTACGAACGGTGAAGCTTTCTTT
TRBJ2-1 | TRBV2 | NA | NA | CASKRDSYNEQFF | TGTGCCAGCAAACGGGACTCCTACAATGAGCAGTTCTTC
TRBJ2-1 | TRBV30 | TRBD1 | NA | CAWIFPGQGNNEQFF | TGTGCCTGGATCTTCCCCGGACAGGGGAATAATGAGCAGTTCTTC